This T cell receptor beta chain is from a study of blood T cell repertoires in COVID-19. Germline CDR1 and CDR2: MGHRA and YSYEKL. The CDR3 is 13 amino acids. V lost 4 bases and J lost 6, with 13 bases in between. Two consecutive negative NP/OP PCR tests, clearance, or resolved symptoms defined Cohort 3 recovery. Clones were sequenced by immunoSEQ multiplex PCR, and TCRdb holds only the in-frame ones, with some missing. This sample has approximately 200,000 clones, with less than 85% found just once. The chain employs TRBV4-1 and TRBJ2-7, with D perhaps TRBD1 (6 bases). The source is a middle-aged man who had recovered from COVID-19. The specimen was PBMCs or T cells enriched from blood (not recorded which). For the CDR3, the DNA is TGCGCCAGCAGCCCCACCGCAGGGGTCGAGCAGTACTTC. Protein: CASSPTAGVEQYF.